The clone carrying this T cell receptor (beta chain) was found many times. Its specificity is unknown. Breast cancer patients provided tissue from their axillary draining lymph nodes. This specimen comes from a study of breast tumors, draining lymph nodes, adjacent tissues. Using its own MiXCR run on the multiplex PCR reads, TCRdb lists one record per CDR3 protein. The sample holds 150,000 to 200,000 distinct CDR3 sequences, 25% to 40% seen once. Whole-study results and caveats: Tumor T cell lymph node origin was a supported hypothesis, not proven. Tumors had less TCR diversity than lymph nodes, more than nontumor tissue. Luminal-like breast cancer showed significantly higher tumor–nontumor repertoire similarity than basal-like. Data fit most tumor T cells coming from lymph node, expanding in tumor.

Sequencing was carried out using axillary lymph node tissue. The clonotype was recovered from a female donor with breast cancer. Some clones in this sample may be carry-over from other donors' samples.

The CDR3 sequence: CASSPGGARADTQYF. The CDR3 DNA is TGTGCCAGCAGCCCCGGGGGGGCGAGGGCAGATACGCAGTATTTT. The genes are TRBV11-2 and TRBJ2-3; TRBD2 aligns across 8 bases. Germline loops: CDR1 SGHAT, CDR2 FQNNGV. Trimming took 5 bases from V and 4 from J; bases not matched to a gene: 8. The CDR3 runs 15 residues.